The next 4 T cell receptor beta chains were all read from a single sample in a study of shared clonotypes between healthy human individuals. Here immunoSEQ multiplex PCR was the method, and the copy in TCRdb shows in-frame clones only, minus some. The sample yields fewer than 550,000 clones, approximately 79% seen once. Sequenced input: PBMCs. The origin of the receptors is a woman between 35 and 50 years old in good health. Some clones in this sample may be carry-over from other donors' samples.

The gene calls are TRBV6-6 and TRBJ1-1; 11 bases are shared with TRBD1. CDR1 MNHNY and CDR2 SVGAGI come from the germline V gene (reference sequence). Unmatched junction bases numbered 3, after V lost 5 bases and J lost 4 bases. The CDR3 loop spans 14 amino acids. CDR3 DNA sequence: TGTGCCAGCAGTCCGGGGACAGGGGGCACTGAAGCTTTCTTT. This sequence encodes CASSPGTGGTEAFF.

The V and J genes are TRBV5-1 and TRBJ2-1; TRBD2 matches at 7 bases. The CDR3 loop spans 14 amino acids. CDR1 SGHRS and CDR2 YFSETQ come from the germline V gene. The V and J ends lost 2 bases and 5 bases, in that order; junction bases with no gene match: 4. CDR3 sequence (DNA): TGCGCCAGCAGCTTTCGGGGGGATAACAATGAGCAGTTCTTC. It codes for CASSFRGDNNEQFF.

The chain uses TRBV4-1 and TRBJ2-5, with TRBD2 identical over 7 bases. The V segment lost 5 bases and the J segment 5 bases; nucleotides outside the gene matches: 11. This CDR3 region has 15 residues. Germline V gene sequence: CDR1 MGHRA, CDR2 YSYEKL. DNA of the CDR3: TGCGCCAGCAGCTTAACGGCCCGGCGGGGGGAGACCCAGTACTTC. Amino acid sequence: CASSLTARRGETQYF.

In DNA form, the CDR3 reads TGTGCCAGCAGCGCGGACAGGGGGAACACTGAAGCTTTCTTT. Amino acid sequence: CASSADRGNTEAFF. This sequence joins TRBV5-4 and TRBJ1-1; 9 bases match TRBD1. This CDR3 has 14 amino acids. The J segment lost 1 base and the V segment lost 4 bases, leaving 2 bases of the junction unmatched. The germline V gene has CDR1 SGHNT and CDR2 YYREEE (reference sequence).